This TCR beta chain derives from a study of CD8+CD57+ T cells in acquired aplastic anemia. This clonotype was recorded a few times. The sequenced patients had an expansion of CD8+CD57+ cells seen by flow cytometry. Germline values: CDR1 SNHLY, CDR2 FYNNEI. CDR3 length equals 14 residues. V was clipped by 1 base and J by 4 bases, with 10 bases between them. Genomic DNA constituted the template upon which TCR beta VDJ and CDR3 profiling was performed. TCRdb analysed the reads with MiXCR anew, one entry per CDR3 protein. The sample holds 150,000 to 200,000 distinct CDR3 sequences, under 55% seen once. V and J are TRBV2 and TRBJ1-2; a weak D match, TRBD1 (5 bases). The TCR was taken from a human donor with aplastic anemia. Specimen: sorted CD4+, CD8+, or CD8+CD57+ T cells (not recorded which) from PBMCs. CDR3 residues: CASSEGDSIYGYTF. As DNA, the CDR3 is TGTGCCAGCAGTGAAGGAGACAGTATCTATGGCTACACCTTC.